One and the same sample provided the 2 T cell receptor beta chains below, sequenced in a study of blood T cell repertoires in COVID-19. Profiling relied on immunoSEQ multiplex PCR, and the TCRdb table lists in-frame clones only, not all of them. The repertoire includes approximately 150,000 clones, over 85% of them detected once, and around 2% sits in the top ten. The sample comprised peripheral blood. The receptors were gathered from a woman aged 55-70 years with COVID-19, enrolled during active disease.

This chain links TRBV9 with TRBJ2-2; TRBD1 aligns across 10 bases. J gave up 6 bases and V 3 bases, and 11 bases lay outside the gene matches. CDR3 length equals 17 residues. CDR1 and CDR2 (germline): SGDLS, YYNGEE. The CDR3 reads CASSARGTGDFSGELFF. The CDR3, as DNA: TGTGCCAGCAGCGCCCGTGGGACAGGGGATTTCTCCGGGGAGCTGTTTTTT.

CDR3: CASRGGGDYGYTF. In nucleotides, the CDR3 is TGTGCCAGCAGGGGAGGGGGGGACTATGGCTACACCTTC. The rearrangement links TRBV6-5 to TRBJ1-2; the D gene is possibly TRBD1 (6 bases). Germline assignment: CDR1 MNHEY and CDR2 SVGAGI. The CDR3 runs 13 residues. V dropped 6 bases and J dropped 3 bases, with 11 bases sitting between them.